A single sample is the source of the 5 T cell receptor beta chains below, sequenced in a study of blood T cell repertoires in COVID-19. Some clones are missing from TCRdb's copy, which holds only in-frame ones; the method was immunoSEQ multiplex PCR. This table has approximately 37,000 clones, 75% to 95% appearing once. The sequenced sample consisted of peripheral blood. The receptor source for this set is an elderly woman with acute or convalescent COVID-19.

This chain links TRBV7-9 with TRBJ1-2; TRBD1 matches 8 bases. The CDR3 loop spans 17 amino acids. Looked up from germline, CDR1 is SEHNR and CDR2 is FQNEAQ (reference sequence). V was clipped by 5 bases and J by 0 bases; unmatched bases: 11. Here the CDR3 DNA reads TGTGCCAGCAGCCCTAGAGGGGGGACAGGCTCTAACTATGGCTACACCTTC. Translated: CASSPRGGTGSNYGYTF.

The chain carries TRBV10-3 and TRBJ1-1, with D possibly being TRBD1 (5 bases). The CDR3 extends over 11 amino acids. Germline CDR1 ENHRY, CDR2 SYGVKD. Trimming removed 7 bases from V and 6 bases from J, with 9 bases in between. The CDR3 here is CAIKDSSEAFF. Here the CDR3 DNA reads TGTGCCATCAAAGACAGTTCTGAAGCTTTCTTT.

This sequence joins TRBV10-3 and TRBJ1-1, with D perhaps matching TRBD1 (6 bases). From germline, CDR1 is ENHRY and CDR2 SYGVKD. This CDR3 has 14 residues. Trimming cost V 11 bases and J 1 base, with 17 bases left between them. The DNA of the CDR3 is TGTGCCGCGACAGAACAGGGCGGGAACACTGAAGCTTTCTTT. This sequence encodes CAATEQGGNTEAFF.

The chain has TRBV7-2 and TRBJ1-5; tentative D call: TRBD1 (6 bases). Germline CDR1 reads SGHTA; CDR2 reads FQGNSA. This CDR3 has 14 amino acids. V was clipped by 3 bases and J by 2 bases, with 8 bases between them. CDR3 residues: CASSFHRGNQPQHF. CDR3 DNA sequence: TGTGCCAGCAGCTTTCACAGGGGCAATCAGCCCCAGCATTTT.

The V call is TRBV7-2, the J call TRBJ1-6; TRBD1 aligns across 7 bases. V dropped 5 bases and J dropped 4; count of bases not matched to a gene: 5. The CDR3 has 15 residues. Per germline, CDR1 SGHTA and CDR2 FQGNSA. The CDR3 is CASSPGQVYNSPLHF. The CDR3 nucleotides are TGTGCCAGCAGCCCCGGACAGGTTTATAATTCACCCCTCCACTTT. Drawing the rest from reference TRBV7-2 and TRBJ1-6, the complete variable domain is GAGVSQSPSNKVTEKGKDVELRCDPISGHTALYWYRQSLGQGLEFLIYFQGNSAPDKSGLPSDRFSAERTGGSVSTLTIQRTQQEDSAVYLCASSPGQVYNSPLHFGNGTRLTVT.